This record looks at one TCR beta chain sequence and its context. Method: immunoSEQ multiplex PCR; TCRdb's copy keeps in-frame clones and lacks some. The sample lists roughly 250,000 clones; about nine tenths were seen once. This sample was taken from a study of blood T cell repertoires in COVID-19. Participant age was roughly 18 to 89 years, and participants resided in fewer than 25 US areas. The CDR3 spans 15 residues. The germline gives CDR1 SGHRS, CDR2 YFSETQ. Trimming pared 5 bases from V and 2 bases from J, leaving 16 bases between. The chain couples TRBV5-1 to TRBJ1-1; TRBD1 might be the D (6 bases). Source material: PBMCs or T cells enriched from blood (not recorded which). The TCR comes from a woman younger than 45 with acute COVID-19. The CDR3 DNA reads TGCGCCAGCAGTCGACAAGAGGGGGTAAACACTGAAGCTTTCTTT. This sequence encodes CASSRQEGVNTEAFF.